This note documents a single TCR beta chain sequence. The target antigen is unknown. Trimming took 5 bases from V and 0 from J; bases not matched to a gene: 12. This CDR3 is 19 amino acids long. Looked up from germline, CDR1 is DFQATT and CDR2 is SNEGSKA (reference sequence). These data originate in a study of post-analysis software for immune sequencing data. Study information: Included among the disease courses, which were recorded for the cohort, were relapsing-remitting, secondary progressive and progressive-relapsing multiple sclerosis. Overall study findings and caveats: Among five TRBV segments more frequent in patients than controls were TRBV5-6, TRBV5-1 and TRBV20-1.

Included in the TCR beta cDNA libraries were unique molecular identifiers. A single record per CDR3 protein comes from TCRdb applying MiXCR to the PCR reads. The data hold about 810,000 distinct CDR3 sequences, with around 50% observed a single time. This receptor was taken from a girl aged 5-17 years with multiple sclerosis. The chain has TRBV20-1 and TRBJ2-1, with 14 bases aligning to TRBD2. The specimen sequenced was blood. The CDR3 DNA follows: TGCAGTGCTGGCGGCCCCCGACTAGCGGGAGGGAGCTCCTACAATGAGCAGTTCTTC. Residues: CSAGGPRLAGGSSYNEQFF.